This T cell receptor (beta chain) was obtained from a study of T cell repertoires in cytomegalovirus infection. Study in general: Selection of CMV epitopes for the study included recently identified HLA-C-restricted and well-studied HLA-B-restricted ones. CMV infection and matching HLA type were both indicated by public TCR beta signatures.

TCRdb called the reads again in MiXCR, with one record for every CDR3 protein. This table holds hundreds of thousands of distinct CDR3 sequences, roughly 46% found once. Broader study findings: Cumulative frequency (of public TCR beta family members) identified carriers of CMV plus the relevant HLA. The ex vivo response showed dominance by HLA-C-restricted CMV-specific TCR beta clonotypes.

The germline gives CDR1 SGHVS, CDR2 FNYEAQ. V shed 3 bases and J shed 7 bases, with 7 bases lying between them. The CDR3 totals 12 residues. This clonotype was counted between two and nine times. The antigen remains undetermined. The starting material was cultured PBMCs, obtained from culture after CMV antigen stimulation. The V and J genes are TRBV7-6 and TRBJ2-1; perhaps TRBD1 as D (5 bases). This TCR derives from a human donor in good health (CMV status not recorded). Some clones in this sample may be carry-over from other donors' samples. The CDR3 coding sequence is TGTGCCAGCAGCTTTAAGGGGAATGAGCAGTTCTTC. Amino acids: CASSFKGNEQFF.